This TCR beta chain was captured in a study of T cells after yellow fever vaccination. CDR1 and CDR2 from the germline V gene are MDHEN and SYDVKM. The V end lost 8 bases, the J end lost 3 bases, and 17 bases lay between the germline ends. CDR3 length: 15 amino acids. Each CDR3 protein is one row after TCRdb ran MiXCR on the 5' RACE reads. The sample carries over 10,000 distinct CDR3 sequences, 4% to 6% recorded once. Whole-study results and caveats: A weaker secondary response peaked on day 5, the primary on day 15. Nearly all vaccine-responding clonotypes were undetectable in sorted memory subsets on day 0. Booster sampling recovered most clones from primary vaccination (96% CD4, roughly 88% CD8).

This rearrangement joins TRBV28 to TRBJ2-1; perhaps D is TRBD1 or TRBD2 (5 bases each). This clonotype was obtained from a man aged 25 to 40 who received the YFV17D yellow fever vaccine. Sequenced here: PBMCs, either bulk or a sorted T-cell subset (CD4+, CD8+, memory, or dextramer-sorted; not recorded which), sampled 45 days after the yellow fever booster vaccination. Here the CDR3 reads CASGPGLLLYNEQFF. The CDR3 coding sequence is TGTGCCAGCGGCCCGGGGCTCCTTCTCTACAATGAGCAGTTCTTC.